A single sample is the source of the 10 T cell receptor beta chains below, sequenced in a study of CD8+ T cells in alopecia areata. Reverse transcription of extracted RNA yielded cDNA, which provided the sequencing template. The table came from immunoSEQ multiplex PCR; TCRdb's copy has only in-frame clones and leaves some out. The sample comprises 150,000 or so clones, over 45% of which are singletons, and 6% to 7% rests with the top ten. What was sequenced was CD4+ T cells sorted from blood. These receptors were taken from a human donor with alopecia areata.

This clone was recorded a few times. V gene TRBV7-8 combines with J gene TRBJ2-5; 8 positions agree with TRBD2. This CDR3 contains 16 residues. Germline CDR1 is SGHVS and CDR2 is FQNEAQ. The J segment lost 2 bases and the V segment lost 5 bases, leaving 10 bases of the junction unmatched. CDR3 sequence reads: CASSPNRGGIQETQYF. CDR3 nucleotides: TGTGCCAGCAGCCCAAACCGGGGGGGGATACAAGAGACCCAGTACTTC.

This clone has a handful of counts. The chain is built from TRBV27 and TRBJ2-7, with 8 positions matching TRBD1. Germline V CDR1 and CDR2: MNHEY, SMNVEV (reference sequence). CDR3 length: 15 amino acids. V shed 5 bases and J 3 bases; nucleotides not matched to a gene: 9. The CDR3 reads CASSPSRTGHYEQYF. As DNA, the CDR3 is TGTGCCAGCAGTCCATCAAGGACAGGGCACTACGAGCAGTACTTC.

This clone showed up just a few times. The chain joins TRBV28 to TRBJ2-5, with no clear D. V was cut by 5 bases and J by 5 bases, with 12 bases left in between. This CDR3 has 13 residues. The germline V gene encodes CDR1 MDHEN and CDR2 SYDVKM. DNA of the CDR3: TGTGCCAGCAGTCCCTCCCTACCGGAGACCCAGTACTTC. This gives the protein CASSPSLPETQYF.

This clone showed up just a few times. The chain couples TRBV28 to TRBJ1-1; no clear D gene. The CDR3 extends over 12 amino acids. The germline V gene has CDR1 MDHEN and CDR2 SYDVKM. Trimming stripped 8 bases from V and 6 bases from J, with 13 bases between. CDR3 nucleotide sequence: TGTGCCAGCGCAATTAGGTACGCTGAAGCTTTCTTT. Residues: CASAIRYAEAFF.

In its sample, this clone was seen a few times. The chain couples TRBV7-8 to TRBJ2-3; D remains unclear. This CDR3 comprises 15 residues. Trimming pared 5 bases from V and 1 base from J, leaving 13 bases between. Germline CDR1 SGHVS, CDR2 FQNEAQ. This CDR3 reads CASSDGRFGTDTQYF. CDR3 coding DNA: TGTGCCAGCAGCGACGGCCGTTTCGGCACAGATACGCAGTATTTT.

The rearrangement joins TRBV5-1 to TRBJ2-2; 8 bases are a match to TRBD2. CDR1 is SGHRS, CDR2 YFSETQ, per germline. The J segment lost 6 bases and the V segment lost 3 bases, leaving 7 bases of the junction unmatched. This CDR3 is 15 amino acids long. CDR3 nucleotides: TGCGCCAGCAGCTCCGGGACTAGAATCGCCGGGGAGCTGTTTTTT. Translated: CASSSGTRIAGELFF.

This clone has a handful of counts. V is TRBV29-1 and J is TRBJ2-2; 10 bases line up with TRBD1. Unmatched junction bases numbered 6, after V lost 7 bases and J lost 4 bases. The CDR3 is 14 residues long. Germline CDR1 SQVTM, CDR2 ANQGSEA. This CDR3 is CSGAGTGVTGELFF. Here the CDR3 DNA reads TGCAGCGGAGCCGGGACAGGGGTCACCGGGGAGCTGTTTTTT.

The chain combines TRBV25-1 with TRBJ2-7; D is perhaps TRBD1 or TRBD2 (5 bases each). This CDR3 has 15 amino acids. Germline loops: CDR1 MGHDK, CDR2 SYGVNS. The V end was cut by 3 bases, the J end by 9 bases, with 21 bases between. CDR3 residues: CASSDRDPSIGGQYF. The CDR3 region has the DNA TGTGCCAGCAGTGATAGGGACCCGTCGATCGGTGGGCAGTACTTC.

The chain carries TRBV29-1 and TRBJ2-6; maybe TRBD2 (5 bases). The germline CDR1 and CDR2 sequences are SQVTM and ANQGSEA. There are 16 residues in the CDR3. Between the trimmed V and J ends, which lost 1 base and 0 bases, there was a span of 10 bases. CDR3 protein: CSVEGTGSSGANVLTF. In nucleotides, the CDR3 is TGCAGCGTTGAAGGGACGGGGTCCTCTGGGGCCAACGTCCTGACTTTC.

This clone was observed a handful of times. The chain carries TRBV5-1 and TRBJ2-3; no clear D. The V end was cut by 4 bases, the J end by 3 bases, with 6 bases between. In germline, CDR1 is SGHRS, CDR2 YFSETQ. The CDR3 sequence is 12 residues long. CDR3 loop: CASSQQTDTQYF. CDR3 nucleotides: TGCGCCAGCAGCCAACAGACAGATACGCAGTATTTT.